This T cell receptor beta chain was obtained from a study of OX40 agonist ivuxolimab in advanced cancers. The overall study: Patients undergoing dose escalation presented with hepatocellular carcinoma, melanoma, renal cell or head and neck cancer. Cohort: around 79% men, mean age approximately 60, aged about 20 to 79.

Repertoires were generated with immunoSEQ multiplex PCR, while TCRdb's copy carries only in-frame clones and drops some. The table lists 55,000 to 70,000 clones, less than 90% of them singletons. CDR3 size: 13 residues. The V end lost 5 bases, the J end lost 6 bases, and 11 bases lay between the germline ends. Germline V gives CDR1 MNHNS, CDR2 SASEGT. The gene calls are TRBV6-1 and TRBJ2-1; D unresolved. The starting material was CD4+ or CD8+ T cells sorted from blood, obtained in a trial of the OX40 agonist ivuxolimab. This TCR was sampled from an adult with an advanced solid tumor such as melanoma, head and neck, liver or kidney cancer. CDR3 bases: TGTGCCAGCAGTCTAGAGGAAAGCAATGAGCAGTTCTTC. This sequence encodes CASSLEESNEQFF.